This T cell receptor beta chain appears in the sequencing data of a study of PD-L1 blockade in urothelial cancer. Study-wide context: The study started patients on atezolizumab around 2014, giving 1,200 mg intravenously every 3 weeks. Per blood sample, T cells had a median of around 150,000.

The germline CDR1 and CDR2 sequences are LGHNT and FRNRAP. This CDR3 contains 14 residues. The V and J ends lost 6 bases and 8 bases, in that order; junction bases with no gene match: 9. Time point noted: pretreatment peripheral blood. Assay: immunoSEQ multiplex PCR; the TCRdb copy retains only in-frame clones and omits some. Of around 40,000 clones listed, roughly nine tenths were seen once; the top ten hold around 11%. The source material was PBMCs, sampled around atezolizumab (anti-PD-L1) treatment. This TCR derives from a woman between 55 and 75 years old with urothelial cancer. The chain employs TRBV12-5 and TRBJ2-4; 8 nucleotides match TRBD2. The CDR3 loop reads CASGPSGGSHIQYF. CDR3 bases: TGTGCTAGTGGCCCTTCGGGAGGGAGCCACATTCAGTACTTC.